These 10 T cell receptor beta chains originate from one sample sequenced in a study of blood T cell repertoires in COVID-19. The protocol was immunoSEQ multiplex PCR, while the TCRdb copy is restricted to in-frame clones and leaves out a portion. The data show roughly 110,000 clones, 88% seen once. Sequencing used peripheral blood. Source of these receptors: a man aged 50-59 years with active or convalescent COVID-19.

The CDR3 loop reads CAISPGGGYYGYTF. CDR3 DNA: TGTGCCATCAGCCCGGGGGGGGGATATTATGGCTACACCTTC. The chain couples TRBV10-3 to TRBJ1-2; tentative D call: TRBD1 (5 bases). The CDR3 totals 14 residues. Germline CDR1 reads ENHRY; CDR2 reads SYGVKD. Trimming removed 6 bases at V and 5 bases at J, with 16 bases between.

CDR3 bases: TGTGCCATCAGTGCGGGGAACATCTACGAGCAGTACTTC. Translated: CAISAGNIYEQYF. This chain connects TRBV10-3 to TRBJ2-7; weak D call: TRBD2 (5 bases). This CDR3 has 13 residues. V lost 4 bases to trimming and J lost 3 bases, with 10 bases between them. CDR1 is ENHRY, CDR2 SYGVKD, per germline.

This chain joins TRBV7-8 and TRBJ1-4; D may be TRBD1 (5 bases). The V gene's germline CDR1 is SGHVS and CDR2 FQNEAQ. V was pared by 4 bases and J by 5 bases, with 11 bases between. The CDR3 extends over 14 amino acids. Written as DNA, the CDR3 is TGTGCCAGCAGCTCCGGGACTGGGAATGAAAAACTGTTTTTT. It yields the protein CASSSGTGNEKLFF.

V and J are TRBV18 and TRBJ2-2; TRBD2 agrees at 8 bases. Germline V CDR1 and CDR2: KGHSH, LQKENI. The CDR3 extends over 15 amino acids. V shed 6 bases and J 3 bases; nucleotides not matched to a gene: 6. CDR3: CASSRGAADTGELFF. The CDR3 DNA follows: TGTGCCAGCTCGCGGGGGGCGGCGGACACCGGGGAGCTGTTTTTT.

The chain combines TRBV5-4 with TRBJ1-3, with TRBD1 as a possible D gene (6 bases). Germline V gene sequence: CDR1 SGHNT, CDR2 YYREEE (reference sequence). This CDR3 spans 15 amino acids. With 4 bases removed from V and 4 bases from J, the gap between germline ends came to 15 bases. CDR3 residues: CASSSNRASGNTIYF. The CDR3 DNA reads as TGTGCCAGCAGCAGCAACAGGGCCTCCGGAAACACCATATATTTT.

The chain combines TRBV19 with TRBJ1-3; D unresolved. CDR3 length: 14 residues. V lost 6 bases to trimming and J lost 1 base, with 10 bases between them. Looked up from germline, CDR1 is LNHDA and CDR2 is SQIVND (reference sequence). The CDR3 reads CASRPTGSGNTIYF. The CDR3 coding sequence is TGTGCCAGTAGGCCCACGGGGTCTGGAAACACCATATATTTT.

This chain links TRBV5-4 with TRBJ2-7; 8 bases are shared with TRBD1. Per the germline V gene, CDR1 is SGHNT and CDR2 is YYREEE (reference sequence). The trim removed 4 bases at V and 5 bases at J, leaving 8 bases unmatched. There are 14 residues in the CDR3. The CDR3 DNA sequence: TGTGCCAGCAGCCCGAATCAGGGGGCCCACGAGCAGTACTTC. Its protein is CASSPNQGAHEQYF.

The chain joins TRBV28 to TRBJ1-1; D remains unclear. CDR3 length equals 12 residues. Trimming removed 8 bases at V and 1 base at J, with 8 bases between. The germline V gene has CDR1 MDHEN and CDR2 SYDVKM. The CDR3 region has the DNA TGTGCCAGCTGTACACAGAACACTGAAGCTTTCTTT. This codes for CASCTQNTEAFF.

The chain joins TRBV29-1 to TRBJ1-3; 7 bases line up with TRBD1. The CDR3 runs 14 residues. Trimming at V came to 6 bases and at J to 0 bases, leaving 5 bases not matched to a gene. The germline V gene encodes CDR1 SQVTM and CDR2 ANQGSEA. CDR3 in DNA: TGCAGCGTCGCGGGACAGTCCTCTGGAAACACCATATATTTT. It is translated as CSVAGQSSGNTIYF. The variable domain in full, completed from reference TRBV29-1 and TRBJ1-3, reads SAVISQKPSRDICQRGTSLTIQCQVDSQVTMMFWYRQQPGQSLTLIATANQGSEATYESGFVIDKFPISRPNLTFSTLTVSNMSPEDSSIYLCSVAGQSSGNTIYFGEGSWLTVV.

The chain employs TRBV10-3 and TRBJ2-3; D is perhaps TRBD1 (6 bases). The CDR3 extends over 14 amino acids. Germline loops: CDR1 ENHRY, CDR2 SYGVKD. With 6 bases removed from V and 4 bases from J, the gap between germline ends came to 14 bases. The CDR3 region has the DNA TGTGCCATCAGGGGGGCGTCGGGGTCAGATACGCAGTATTTT. Amino acids: CAIRGASGSDTQYF.